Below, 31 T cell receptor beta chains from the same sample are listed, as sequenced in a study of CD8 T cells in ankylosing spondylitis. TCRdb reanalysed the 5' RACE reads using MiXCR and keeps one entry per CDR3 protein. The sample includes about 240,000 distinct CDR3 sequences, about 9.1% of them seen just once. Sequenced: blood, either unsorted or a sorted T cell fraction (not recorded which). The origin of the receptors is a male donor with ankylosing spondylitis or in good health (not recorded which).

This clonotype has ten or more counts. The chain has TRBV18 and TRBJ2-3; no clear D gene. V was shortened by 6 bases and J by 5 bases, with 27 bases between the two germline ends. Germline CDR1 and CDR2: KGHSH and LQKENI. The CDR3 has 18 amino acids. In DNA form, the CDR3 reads TGTGCCAGCTCTACCGGGCCTCGTTTTGGAATCTCGAGAGATACGCAGTATTTT. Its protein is CASSTGPRFGISRDTQYF. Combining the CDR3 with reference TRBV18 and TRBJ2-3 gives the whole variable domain NAGVMQNPRHLVRRRGQEARLRCSPMKGHSHVYWYRQLPEEGLKFMVYLQKENIIDESGMPKERFSAEFPKEGPSILRIQQVVRGDSAAYFCASSTGPRFGISRDTQYFGPGTRLTVL.

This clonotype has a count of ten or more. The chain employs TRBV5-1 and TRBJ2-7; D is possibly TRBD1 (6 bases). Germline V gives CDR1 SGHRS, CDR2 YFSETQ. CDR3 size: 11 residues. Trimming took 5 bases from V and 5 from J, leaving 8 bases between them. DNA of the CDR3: TGCGCCAGCAGAGGGGGTGACGAGCAGTACTTC. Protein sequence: CASRGGDEQYF.

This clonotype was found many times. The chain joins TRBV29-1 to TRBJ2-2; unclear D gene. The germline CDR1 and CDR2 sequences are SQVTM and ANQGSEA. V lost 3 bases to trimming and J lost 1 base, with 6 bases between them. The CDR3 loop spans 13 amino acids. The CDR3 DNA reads TGCAGCGTTGATAGGCTGAACACCGGGGAGCTGTTTTTT. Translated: CSVDRLNTGELFF.

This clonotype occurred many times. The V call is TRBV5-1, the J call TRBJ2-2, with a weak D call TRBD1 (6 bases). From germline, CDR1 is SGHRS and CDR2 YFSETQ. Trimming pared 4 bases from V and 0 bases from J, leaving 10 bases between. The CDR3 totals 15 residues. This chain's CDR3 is CASSQGYANTGELFF. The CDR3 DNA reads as TGCGCCAGCAGCCAGGGGTACGCGAACACCGGGGAGCTGTTTTTT.

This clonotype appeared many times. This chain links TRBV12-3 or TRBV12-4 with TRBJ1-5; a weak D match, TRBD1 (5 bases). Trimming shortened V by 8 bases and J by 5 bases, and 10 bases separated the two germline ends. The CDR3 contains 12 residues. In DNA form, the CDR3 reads TGTGCCAGCCGGGGGTTGGATCAGCCCCAGCATTTT. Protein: CASRGLDQPQHF.

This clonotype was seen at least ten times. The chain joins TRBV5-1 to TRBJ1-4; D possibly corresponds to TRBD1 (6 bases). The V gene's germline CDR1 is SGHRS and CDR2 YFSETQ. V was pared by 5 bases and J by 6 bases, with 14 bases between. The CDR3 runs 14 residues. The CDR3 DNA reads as TGCGCCAGCAGAGAGGGGGTAGGAGATGAAAAACTGTTTTTT. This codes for CASREGVGDEKLFF.

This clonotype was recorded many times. The CDR3 loop is CASTSRDFQVGNEQFF. The CDR3 DNA reads as TGTGCCAGCACCTCCCGGGACTTTCAGGTGGGCAATGAGCAGTTCTTC. This chain connects TRBV7-9 to TRBJ2-1, with D maybe TRBD2 (6 bases). Trimming cost V 7 bases and J 6 bases, with 22 bases left between them. CDR1 is SEHNR and CDR2 is FQNEAQ in the germline V gene (reference sequence). The CDR3 covers 16 residues.

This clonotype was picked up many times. CDR3 loop: CASSRKGQGRNTEAFF. CDR3 DNA: TGTGCCAGCAGCAGGAAAGGACAGGGACGCAACACTGAAGCTTTCTTT. The V call is TRBV3-1, the J call TRBJ1-1; 8 nucleotides agree with TRBD1. CDR1 is LGHDT and CDR2 is YNNKEL in the germline V gene (reference sequence). V lost 5 bases and J lost 2; bases outside the gene matches: 10. There are 16 residues in the CDR3.

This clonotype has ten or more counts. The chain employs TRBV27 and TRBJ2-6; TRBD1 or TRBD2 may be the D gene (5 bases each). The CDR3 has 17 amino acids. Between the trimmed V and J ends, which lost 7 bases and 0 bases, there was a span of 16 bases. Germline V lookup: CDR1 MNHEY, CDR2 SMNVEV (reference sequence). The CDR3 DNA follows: TGTGCCAGCACCTCCTGGGACCGAAGCTCTGGGGCCAACGTCCTGACTTTC. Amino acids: CASTSWDRSSGANVLTF.

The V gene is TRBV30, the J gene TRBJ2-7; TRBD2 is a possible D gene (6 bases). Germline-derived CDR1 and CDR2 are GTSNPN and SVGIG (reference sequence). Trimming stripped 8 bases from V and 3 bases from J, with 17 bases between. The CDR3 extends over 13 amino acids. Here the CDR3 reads CAISPGLYYEQYF. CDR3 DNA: TGTGCCATTTCCCCGGGACTCTACTACGAGCAGTACTTC.

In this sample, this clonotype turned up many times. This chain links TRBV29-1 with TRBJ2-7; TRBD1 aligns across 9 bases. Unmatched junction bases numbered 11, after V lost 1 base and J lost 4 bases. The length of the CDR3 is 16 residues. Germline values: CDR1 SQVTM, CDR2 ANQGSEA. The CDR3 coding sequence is TGCAGCGTTGAAGCGGATAGGACAGGGGACTCTTACGAGCAGTACTTC. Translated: CSVEADRTGDSYEQYF.

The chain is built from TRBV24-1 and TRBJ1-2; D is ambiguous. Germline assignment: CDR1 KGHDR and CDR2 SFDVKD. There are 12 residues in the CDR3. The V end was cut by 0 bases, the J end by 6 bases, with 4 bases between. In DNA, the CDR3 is TGTGCCACCAGTGATTTGTTCCATGGCTACACCTTC. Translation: CATSDLFHGYTF.

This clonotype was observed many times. The CDR3 protein is CASSLVLGRGGPDTQYF. In nucleotides, the CDR3 is TGTGCCAGCAGTTTAGTCCTCGGGCGGGGGGGCCCGGATACGCAGTATTTT. V and J are TRBV12-3 or TRBV12-4 and TRBJ2-3; 9 bases align to TRBD2. The J segment lost 6 bases and the V segment lost 1 base, leaving 11 bases of the junction unmatched. The length of the CDR3 is 17 residues.

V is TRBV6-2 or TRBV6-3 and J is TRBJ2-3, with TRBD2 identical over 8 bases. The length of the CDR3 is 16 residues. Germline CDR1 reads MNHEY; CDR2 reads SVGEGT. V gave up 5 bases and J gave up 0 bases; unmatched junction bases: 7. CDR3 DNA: TGTGCCAGCAGTCCCCTAGCGGGCTATAGCACAGATACGCAGTATTTT. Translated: CASSPLAGYSTDTQYF.

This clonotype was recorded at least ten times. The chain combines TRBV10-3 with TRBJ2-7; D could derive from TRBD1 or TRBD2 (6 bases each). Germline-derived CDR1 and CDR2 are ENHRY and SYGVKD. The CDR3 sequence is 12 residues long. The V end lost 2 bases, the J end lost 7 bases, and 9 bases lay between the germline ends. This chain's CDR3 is CAISEEGGEQYF. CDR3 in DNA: TGTGCCATCAGTGAGGAAGGGGGGGAGCAGTACTTC.

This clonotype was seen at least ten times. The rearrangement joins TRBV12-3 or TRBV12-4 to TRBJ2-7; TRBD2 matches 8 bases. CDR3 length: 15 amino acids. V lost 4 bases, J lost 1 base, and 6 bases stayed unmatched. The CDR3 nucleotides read TGTGCCAGCAGTTCGCCCGGGGGGGGTTCCTACGAGCAGTACTTC. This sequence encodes CASSSPGGGSYEQYF.

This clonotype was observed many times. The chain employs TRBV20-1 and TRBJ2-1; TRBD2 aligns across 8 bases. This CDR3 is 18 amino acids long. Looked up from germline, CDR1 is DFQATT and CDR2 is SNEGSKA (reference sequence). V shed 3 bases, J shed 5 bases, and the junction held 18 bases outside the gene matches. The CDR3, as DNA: TGCAGTGCTAGTGAAGCGGGAGATAAGAGATTTCTACACAATGAGCAGTTCTTC. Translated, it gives CSASEAGDKRFLHNEQFF.

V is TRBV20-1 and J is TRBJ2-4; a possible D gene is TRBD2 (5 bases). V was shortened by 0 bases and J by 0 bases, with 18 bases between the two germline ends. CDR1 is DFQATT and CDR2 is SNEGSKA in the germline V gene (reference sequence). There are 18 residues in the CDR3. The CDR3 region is CSARDNDDSGLAKNIQYF. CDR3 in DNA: TGCAGTGCTAGAGATAACGACGATTCGGGGTTAGCCAAAAACATTCAGTACTTC.

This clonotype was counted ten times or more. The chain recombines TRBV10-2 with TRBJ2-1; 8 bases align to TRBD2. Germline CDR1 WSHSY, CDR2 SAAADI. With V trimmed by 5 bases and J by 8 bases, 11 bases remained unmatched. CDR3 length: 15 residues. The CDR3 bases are TGCGCCAGCAGTTCGGGACTAGGGGCCCCCTATGAGCAGTTCTTC. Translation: CASSSGLGAPYEQFF.

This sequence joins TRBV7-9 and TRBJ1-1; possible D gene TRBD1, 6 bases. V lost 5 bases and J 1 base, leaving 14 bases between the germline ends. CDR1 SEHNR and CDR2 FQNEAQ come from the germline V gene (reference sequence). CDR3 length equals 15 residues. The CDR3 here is CASSGGGRANTEAFF. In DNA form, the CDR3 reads TGTGCCAGCAGCGGGGGGGGCAGGGCGAACACTGAAGCTTTCTTT. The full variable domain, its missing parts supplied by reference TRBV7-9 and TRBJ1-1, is DTGVSQNPRHKITKRGQNVTFRCDPISEHNRLYWYRQTLGQGPEFLTYFQNEAQLEKSRLLSDRFSAERPKGSFSTLEIQRTEQGDSAMYLCASSGGGRANTEAFFGQGTRLTVV.

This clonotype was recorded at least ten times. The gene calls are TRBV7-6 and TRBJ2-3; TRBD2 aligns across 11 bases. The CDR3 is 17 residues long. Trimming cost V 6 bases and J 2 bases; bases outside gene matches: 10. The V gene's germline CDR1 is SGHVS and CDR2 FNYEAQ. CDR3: CASSSTSSGGITDTQYF. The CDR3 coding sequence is TGTGCCAGCAGTTCCACTTCTAGCGGGGGGATCACAGATACGCAGTATTTT.

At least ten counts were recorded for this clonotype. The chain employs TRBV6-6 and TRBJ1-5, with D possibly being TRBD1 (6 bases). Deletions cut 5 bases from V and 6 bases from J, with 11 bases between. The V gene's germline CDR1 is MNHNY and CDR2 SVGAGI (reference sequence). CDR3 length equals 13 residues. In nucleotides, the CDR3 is TGTGCCAGCAGTACAGGGATCGGTCAGCCCCAGCATTTT. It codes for CASSTGIGQPQHF.

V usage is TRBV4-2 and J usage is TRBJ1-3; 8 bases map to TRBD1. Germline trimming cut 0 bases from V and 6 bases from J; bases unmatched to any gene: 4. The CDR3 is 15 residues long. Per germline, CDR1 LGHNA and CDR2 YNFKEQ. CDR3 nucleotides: TGTGCCAGCAGCCAAGATAGACAGGGGACAAACACCATATATTTT. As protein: CASSQDRQGTNTIYF.

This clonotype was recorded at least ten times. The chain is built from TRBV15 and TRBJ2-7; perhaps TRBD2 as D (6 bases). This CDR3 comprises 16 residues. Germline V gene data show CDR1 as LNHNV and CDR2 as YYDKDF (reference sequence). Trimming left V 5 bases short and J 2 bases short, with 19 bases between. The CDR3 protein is CATSGGETRFPYEQYF. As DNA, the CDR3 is TGTGCCACCAGCGGAGGGGAAACTAGATTCCCCTACGAGCAGTACTTC.

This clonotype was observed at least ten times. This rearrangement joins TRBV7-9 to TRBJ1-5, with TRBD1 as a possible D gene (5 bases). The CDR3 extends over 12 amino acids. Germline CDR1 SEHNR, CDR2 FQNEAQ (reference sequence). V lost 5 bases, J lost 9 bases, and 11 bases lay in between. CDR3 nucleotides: TGTGCCAGCAGCCCGAGGGGCGGGCCCCAGCATTTT. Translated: CASSPRGGPQHF.

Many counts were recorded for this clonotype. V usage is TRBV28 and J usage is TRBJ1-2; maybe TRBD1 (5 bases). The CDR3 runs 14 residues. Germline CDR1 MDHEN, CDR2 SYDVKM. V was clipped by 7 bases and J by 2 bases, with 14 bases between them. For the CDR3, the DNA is TGTGCCAGCATGAGCGAGGGGATGAACTATGGCTACACCTTC. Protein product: CASMSEGMNYGYTF.

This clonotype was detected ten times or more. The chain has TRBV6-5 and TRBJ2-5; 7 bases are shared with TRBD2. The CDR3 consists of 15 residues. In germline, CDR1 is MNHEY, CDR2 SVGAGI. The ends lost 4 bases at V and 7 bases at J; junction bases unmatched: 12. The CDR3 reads CASSSRLAGKGTQYF. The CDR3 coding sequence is TGTGCCAGCAGTTCACGACTAGCCGGGAAAGGGACCCAGTACTTC.

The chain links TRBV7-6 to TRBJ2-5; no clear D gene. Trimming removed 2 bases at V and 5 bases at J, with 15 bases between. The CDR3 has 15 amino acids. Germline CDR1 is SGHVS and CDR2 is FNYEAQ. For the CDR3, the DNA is TGTGCCAGCAGCTTAACATACACGTTCCACGAGACCCAGTACTTC. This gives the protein CASSLTYTFHETQYF.

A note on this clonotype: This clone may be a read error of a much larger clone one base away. Here the CDR3 reads CASSLILASGRGGGGETQYF. CDR3 coding DNA: TGTGCCAGCAGCTTAATCCTGGCTAGCGGGAGAGGAGGAGGGGGAGAGACCCAGTACTTC. J is TRBJ2-5 and V is TRBV11-2; 10 bases align to TRBD2. V shed 2 bases and J 4 bases; nucleotides not matched to a gene: 19. This CDR3 comprises 20 residues. The germline V gene has CDR1 SGHAT and CDR2 FQNNGV. The whole variable domain, remainder taken from reference TRBV11-2 and TRBJ2-5, is EAGVAQSPRYKIIEKRQSVAFWCNPISGHATLYWYQQILGQGPKLLIQFQNNGVVDDSQLPKDRFSAERLKGVDSTLKIQPAKLEDSAVYLCASSLILASGRGGGGETQYFGPGTRLLVL.

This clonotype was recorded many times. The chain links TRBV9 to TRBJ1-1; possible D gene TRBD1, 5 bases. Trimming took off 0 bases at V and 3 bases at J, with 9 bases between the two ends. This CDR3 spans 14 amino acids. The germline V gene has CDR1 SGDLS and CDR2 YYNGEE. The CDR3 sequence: CASSVGGEDTEAFF. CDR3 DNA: TGTGCCAGCAGCGTAGGAGGGGAGGACACTGAAGCTTTCTTT.

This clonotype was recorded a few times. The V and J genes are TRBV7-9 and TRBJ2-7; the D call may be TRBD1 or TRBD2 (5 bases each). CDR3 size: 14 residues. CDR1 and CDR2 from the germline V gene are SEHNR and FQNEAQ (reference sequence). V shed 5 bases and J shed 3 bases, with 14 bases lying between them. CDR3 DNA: TGTGCCAGCAGCCCGAGGGACGGCAGCTACGAGCAGTACTTC. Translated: CASSPRDGSYEQYF.